Following are 18 T cell receptor beta chains from one sample sequenced in a study of blood T cell repertoires in COVID-19 (TCRdb year 2020). The library was produced with the immunoSEQ multiplex PCR assay. In its TCRdb copy, this immuneACCESS table keeps in-frame sequences only and misses some clones. Where compared with another copy, unresolved V genes explain less than half of these, and the others have no known cause. For this sample there are tens of thousands of clones; 88% appear just once. In total, the top ten clones hold over 35% of the sample. The sample consisted of peripheral blood. These receptors were obtained from a human donor in a cohort sampled during active COVID-19.

The chain recombines TRBV3-1 (or the pseudogene TRBV3-2) with TRBJ2-1; D unresolved. The CDR3 totals 12 residues. Deletions cut 3 bases from V and 10 bases from J, with 10 bases between. Germline V lookup: CDR1 LGHDT, CDR2 YNNKEL (reference sequence). CDR3 protein: CASSQRPPEQFF. CDR3 bases: TGTGCCAGCAGCCAGCGGCCCCCCGAGCAGTTCTTC.

This sequence joins TRBV3-1 (or the pseudogene TRBV3-2) and TRBJ2-3; 11 nucleotides agree with TRBD2. Germline-derived CDR1 and CDR2 are LGHDT and YNNKEL (reference sequence). This CDR3 contains 17 residues. V lost 3 bases and J lost 4; bases outside the gene matches: 9. The CDR3 reads CASSHSWTSGLSDTQYF. The CDR3 nucleotides are TGTGCCAGCAGCCATTCCTGGACTAGCGGGTTATCAGATACGCAGTATTTT.

This clone was recorded a few times. This chain uses TRBV3-1 (or the pseudogene TRBV3-2) with TRBJ1-1; tentative D call: TRBD1 (6 bases). Trimming pared 0 bases from V and 6 bases from J, leaving 8 bases between. Germline loops: CDR1 LGHDT, CDR2 YNNKEL (reference sequence). The CDR3 has 13 amino acids. CDR3 sequence: CASSQDSGAEAFF. CDR3 nucleotide sequence: TGTGCCAGCAGCCAAGATTCAGGGGCTGAAGCTTTCTTT.

The chain links TRBV4-1 to TRBJ1-2, with 10 nucleotides matching TRBD1. The length of the CDR3 is 16 residues. The V segment lost 2 bases and the J segment 8 bases; nucleotides outside the gene matches: 11. Germline CDR1 MGHRA, CDR2 YSYEKL. CDR3 nucleotides: TGCGCCAGCAGCCAACTTCCGGGACAGGGGATGGGGGGCTACACCTTC. Its translation: CASSQLPGQGMGGYTF.

In this sample, this clone turned up a few times. The chain couples TRBV6-5 to TRBJ1-1; D call uncertain. CDR3 length: 14 amino acids. V was pared by 4 bases and J by 5 bases, with 14 bases between. Germline assignment: CDR1 MNHEY and CDR2 SVGAGI. For the CDR3, the DNA is TGTGCCAGCAGTTCCCGGGGTGGGGTAACTGAAGCTTTCTTT. Protein: CASSSRGGVTEAFF.

The chain employs TRBV30 and TRBJ2-2, with 11 bases fitting TRBD1. J was trimmed by 7 bases and V by 4 bases; bases with no gene match: 8. CDR1 is GTSNPN, CDR2 SVGIG, per germline (reference sequence). This CDR3 is built from 15 residues. Here the CDR3 reads CAWTTDRGLLGELFF. DNA of the CDR3: TGTGCCTGGACCACGGACAGGGGGCTTCTCGGGGAGCTGTTTTTT.

The chain has TRBV28 and TRBJ2-7, with TRBD2 matching 7 bases. Losses at the gene ends were 2 bases for V and 4 bases for J; bases not matched to a gene: 5. CDR3 length: 14 amino acids. Per the germline V gene, CDR1 is MDHEN and CDR2 is SYDVKM. The CDR3 is CASSLRGGRYEQYF. As DNA, the CDR3 is TGTGCCAGCAGTTTACGGGGCGGGAGATACGAGCAGTACTTC.

The V call is TRBV27, the J call TRBJ1-2, with D perhaps TRBD1 (5 bases). V was trimmed by 4 bases and J by 8 bases, leaving 11 bases between them. CDR3 length equals 12 residues. In germline, CDR1 is MNHEY, CDR2 SMNVEV (reference sequence). The CDR3 sequence is CASSSGLRGYTF. In DNA form, the CDR3 reads TGTGCCAGCAGTTCGGGACTGAGAGGCTACACCTTC.

As DNA, the CDR3 is TGTGCCAGCTCACCACTGGGGCTAGCGGGAGAAAACATTCAGTACTTC. Amino acids: CASSPLGLAGENIQYF. The V gene is TRBV18, the J gene TRBJ2-4; TRBD2 aligns across 10 bases. The CDR3 sequence is 16 residues long. Germline lookup yields CDR1 KGHSH and CDR2 LQKENI. V gave up 1 base and J gave up 5 bases; unmatched junction bases: 5. Using reference TRBV18 and TRBJ2-4 for the parts outside the CDR3, the full variable domain is NAGVMQNPRHLVRRRGQEARLRCSPMKGHSHVYWYRQLPEEGLKFMVYLQKENIIDESGMPKERFSAEFPKEGPSILRIQQVVRGDSAAYFCASSPLGLAGENIQYFGAGTRLSVL.

The gene calls are TRBV11-3 and TRBJ2-1; TRBD2 aligns across 11 bases. The CDR3 length is 14 residues. Trimming at V came to 6 bases and at J to 8 bases, leaving 6 bases not matched to a gene. Germline V gives CDR1 SGHNT, CDR2 YENEEA. CDR3 nucleotides: TGTGCCAGCAGTTTTAGCGGGAGGGGCTATGAGCAGTTCTTC. It encodes CASSFSGRGYEQFF.

The chain joins TRBV6-5 to TRBJ2-5; possibly TRBD2 for D (6 bases). The CDR3 sequence is 14 residues long. Per the germline V gene, CDR1 is MNHEY and CDR2 is SVGAGI. V lost 6 bases and J lost 4, with 15 bases in between. The CDR3 coding sequence is TGTGCCAGCAGCCTCACTAGCTTTGGAGAGACCCAGTACTTC. This codes for CASSLTSFGETQYF.

This clone has a single count. This chain joins TRBV9 and TRBJ2-1, with 12 bases that match TRBD2. Germline CDR1 reads SGDLS; CDR2 reads YYNGEE. V gave up 0 bases and J gave up 5 bases; unmatched junction bases: 12. The CDR3 totals 19 residues. The CDR3 DNA reads as TGTGCCAGCAGCGTAGGAACTTGGGCTAGCGGGAGGGATAACAATGAGCAGTTCTTC. Translation: CASSVGTWASGRDNNEQFF. Supplemented by reference TRBV9 and TRBJ2-1, the full variable domain reads DSGVTQTPKHLITATGQRVTLRCSPRSGDLSVYWYQQSLDQGLQFLIQYYNGEERAKGNILERFSAQQFPDLHSELNLSSLELGDSALYFCASSVGTWASGRDNNEQFFGPGTRLTVL.

The J gene is TRBJ2-7, the V gene TRBV6-6; D might be TRBD2 (6 bases). Trimming took 5 bases from V and 2 from J, leaving 13 bases between them. Germline CDR1 and CDR2: MNHNY and SVGAGI (reference sequence). The CDR3 sequence is 14 residues long. The chain's CDR3 is CASSPAAGTYEQYF. The CDR3 nucleotides are TGTGCCAGCAGTCCCGCGGCGGGGACCTACGAGCAGTACTTC.

V gene TRBV7-2 combines with J gene TRBJ2-7; TRBD2 matches at 14 bases. Germline CDR1 is SGHTA and CDR2 is FQGNSA. Trimming at V came to 5 bases and at J to 0 bases, leaving 6 bases not matched to a gene. This CDR3 is built from 17 residues. The CDR3 coding sequence is TGTGCCAGCAGCCAACCGGGACTAGCGGGAGCCTCCTACGAGCAGTACTTC. It is translated as CASSQPGLAGASYEQYF. The full variable domain, in which reference TRBV7-2 and TRBJ2-7 provide the parts outside the CDR3, is GAGVSQSPSNKVTEKGKDVELRCDPISGHTALYWYRQSLGQGLEFLIYFQGNSAPDKSGLPSDRFSAERTGGSVSTLTIQRTQQEDSAVYLCASSQPGLAGASYEQYFGPGTRLTVT.

The count of this clone is one. V and J are TRBV2 and TRBJ2-5; D uncertain. Trimming shortened V by 6 bases and J by 0 bases, and 11 bases separated the two germline ends. Looked up from germline, CDR1 is SNHLY and CDR2 is FYNNEI. The CDR3 is 14 amino acids. CDR3 DNA: TGTGCCAGCAGAGCAGACTGGAACCAAGAGACCCAGTACTTC. Translated, it gives CASRADWNQETQYF. The complete variable domain, with remaining parts taken from reference TRBV2 and TRBJ2-5, reads EPEVTQTPSHQVTQMGQEVILRCVPISNHLYFYWYRQILGQKVEFLVSFYNNEISEKSEIFDDQFSVERPDGSNFTLKIRSTKLEDSAMYFCASRADWNQETQYFGPGTRLLVL.

V is TRBV7-9 and J is TRBJ2-2; 7 nucleotides match TRBD2. V lost 5 bases, J lost 5 bases, and 5 bases stayed unmatched. Germline V gives CDR1 SEHNR, CDR2 FQNEAQ (reference sequence). The CDR3 is made up of 14 amino acids. The CDR3 DNA reads TGTGCCAGCAGCCCCGGGAGGAGTACCGGGGAGCTGTTTTTT. It yields the protein CASSPGRSTGELFF.

The chain carries TRBV14 and TRBJ2-6, with TRBD1 identical over 12 bases. Germline values: CDR1 SGHDN, CDR2 FVKESK. Trimming cost V 3 bases and J 2 bases; bases outside gene matches: 5. This CDR3 comprises 18 residues. The CDR3 DNA reads TGTGCCAGCAGCCATGGGACAGGGGGCCTGGCTGGGGCCAACGTCCTGACTTTC. Translating gives CASSHGTGGLAGANVLTF.

This clone was seen only once. V and J are TRBV6-2 or TRBV6-3 and TRBJ2-7, with 9 bases aligning to TRBD2. The CDR3 spans 16 residues. Germline CDR1 and CDR2: MNHEY and SVGEGT. The junction had 9 bases not matched to a gene; V was cut back by 2 bases and J by 4 bases. CDR3: CASSYRGGGARYEQYF. In DNA form, the CDR3 reads TGTGCCAGCAGTTACCGTGGCGGGGGGGCTCGGTACGAGCAGTACTTC.